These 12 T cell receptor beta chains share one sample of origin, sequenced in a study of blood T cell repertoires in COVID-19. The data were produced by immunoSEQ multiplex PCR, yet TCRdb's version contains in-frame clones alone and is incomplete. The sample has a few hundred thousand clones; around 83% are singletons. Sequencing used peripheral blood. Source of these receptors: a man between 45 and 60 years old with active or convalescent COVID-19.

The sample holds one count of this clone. The CDR3 region is CSAPRGQEQFF. The CDR3 DNA is TGCAGTGCCCCTCGGGGACAGGAGCAGTTCTTC. The genes are TRBV20-1 and TRBJ2-1; 7 nucleotides match TRBD1. The junction had 6 bases not matched to a gene; V was cut back by 6 bases and J by 10 bases. The CDR3 extends over 11 amino acids. CDR1 is DFQATT, CDR2 SNEGSKA, per germline (reference sequence).

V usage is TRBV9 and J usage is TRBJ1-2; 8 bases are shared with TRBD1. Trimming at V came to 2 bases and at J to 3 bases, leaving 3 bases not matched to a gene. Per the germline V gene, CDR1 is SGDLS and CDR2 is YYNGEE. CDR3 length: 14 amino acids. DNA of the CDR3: TGTGCCAGCAGCGTGGGGGGACAGGACTATGGCTACACCTTC. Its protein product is CASSVGGQDYGYTF.

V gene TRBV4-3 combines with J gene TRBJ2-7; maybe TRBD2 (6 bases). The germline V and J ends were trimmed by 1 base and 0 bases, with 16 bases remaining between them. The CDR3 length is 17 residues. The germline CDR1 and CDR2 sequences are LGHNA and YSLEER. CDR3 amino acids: CASSQGAGRVSSYEQYF. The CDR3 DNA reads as TGCGCCAGCAGCCAAGGGGCGGGAAGGGTGAGCTCCTACGAGCAGTACTTC.

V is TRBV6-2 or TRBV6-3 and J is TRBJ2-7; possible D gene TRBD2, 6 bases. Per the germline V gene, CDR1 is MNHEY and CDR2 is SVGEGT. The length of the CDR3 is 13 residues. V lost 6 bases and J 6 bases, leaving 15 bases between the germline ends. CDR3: CASSLPGSGEQYF. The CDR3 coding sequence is TGTGCCAGCAGCCTCCCCGGGAGTGGCGAGCAGTACTTC.

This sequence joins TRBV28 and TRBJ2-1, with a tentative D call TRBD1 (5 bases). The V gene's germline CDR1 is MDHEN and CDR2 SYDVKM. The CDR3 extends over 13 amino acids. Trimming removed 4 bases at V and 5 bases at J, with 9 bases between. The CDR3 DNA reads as TGTGCCAGCAGTTCTGACAGTCACAATGAGCAGTTCTTC. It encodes CASSSDSHNEQFF.

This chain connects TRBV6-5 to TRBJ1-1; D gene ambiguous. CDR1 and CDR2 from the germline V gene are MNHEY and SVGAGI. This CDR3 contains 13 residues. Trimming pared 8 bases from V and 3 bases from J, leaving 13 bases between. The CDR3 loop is CASGSRLHTEAFF. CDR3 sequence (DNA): TGTGCCAGCGGGAGCAGGTTACACACTGAAGCTTTCTTT.

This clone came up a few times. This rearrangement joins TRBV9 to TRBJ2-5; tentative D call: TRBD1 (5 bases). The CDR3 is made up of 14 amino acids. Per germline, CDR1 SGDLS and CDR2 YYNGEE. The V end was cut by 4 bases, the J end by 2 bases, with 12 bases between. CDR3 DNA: TGTGCCAGCAGCCAAACAGGAACTCAAGAGACCCAGTACTTC. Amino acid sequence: CASSQTGTQETQYF. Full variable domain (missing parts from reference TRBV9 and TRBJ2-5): DSGVTQTPKHLITATGQRVTLRCSPRSGDLSVYWYQQSLDQGLQFLIQYYNGEERAKGNILERFSAQQFPDLHSELNLSSLELGDSALYFCASSQTGTQETQYFGPGTRLLVL.

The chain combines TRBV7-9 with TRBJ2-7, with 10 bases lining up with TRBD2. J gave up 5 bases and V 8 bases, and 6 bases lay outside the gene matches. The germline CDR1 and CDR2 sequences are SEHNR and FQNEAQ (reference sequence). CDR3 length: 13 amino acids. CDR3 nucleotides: TGTGCCAGCCGCTCTAGCGGGAGCCACGAGCAGTACTTC. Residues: CASRSSGSHEQYF.

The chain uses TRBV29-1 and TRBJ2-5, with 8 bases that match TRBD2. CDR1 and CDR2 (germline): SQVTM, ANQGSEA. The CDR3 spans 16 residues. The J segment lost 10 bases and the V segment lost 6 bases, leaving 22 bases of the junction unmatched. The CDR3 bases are TGCAGCGTCCAGCAAGGGGCGGCGCGGGATCGGGGGGGCCAGTACTTC. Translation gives CSVQQGAARDRGGQYF.

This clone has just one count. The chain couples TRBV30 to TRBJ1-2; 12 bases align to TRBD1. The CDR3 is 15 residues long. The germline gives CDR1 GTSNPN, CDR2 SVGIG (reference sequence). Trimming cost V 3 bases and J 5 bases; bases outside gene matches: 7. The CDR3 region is CAWSAGTGGRYGYTF. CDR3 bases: TGTGCCTGGAGCGCAGGGACAGGGGGCAGGTATGGCTACACCTTC.

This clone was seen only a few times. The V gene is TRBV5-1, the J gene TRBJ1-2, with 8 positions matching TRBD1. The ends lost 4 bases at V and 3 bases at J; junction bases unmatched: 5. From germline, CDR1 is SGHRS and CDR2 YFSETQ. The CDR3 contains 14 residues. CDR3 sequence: CASSIGTGYYGYTF. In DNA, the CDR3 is TGCGCCAGCAGCATCGGGACAGGTTACTATGGCTACACCTTC. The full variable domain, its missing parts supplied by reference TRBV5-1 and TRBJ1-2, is KAGVTQTPRYLIKTRGQQVTLSCSPISGHRSVSWYQQTPGQGLQFLFEYFSETQRNKGNFPGRFSGRQFSNSRSEMNVSTLELGDSALYLCASSIGTGYYGYTFGSGTRLTVV.

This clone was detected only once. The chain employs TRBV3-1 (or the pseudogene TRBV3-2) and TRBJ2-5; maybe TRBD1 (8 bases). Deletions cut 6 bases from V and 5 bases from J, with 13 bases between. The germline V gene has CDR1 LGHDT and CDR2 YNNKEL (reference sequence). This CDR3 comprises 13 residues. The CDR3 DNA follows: TGTGCCAGCAGTCTACAGGGGGGGGAGACCCAGTACTTC. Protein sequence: CASSLQGGETQYF.